One sample yielded the 8 T cell receptor beta chains listed below, sequenced in a study of cytomegalovirus exposure and HLA in healthy donors (dated by TCRdb to 2016 to 2017). The method was the immunoSEQ multiplex PCR assay. For the multiplex PCR, a mixture combining 60 forward primers for TCR Vbeta segments and 13 reverse primers for TCR Jbeta segments was used. TCRdb stores this immuneACCESS table with in-frame sequences only. Part of the clones is absent; in the studies checked, under half of the shortfall reflects unresolved V genes, and no reason is known for the rest. Here the sample has some 240,000 clones; around 73% occur a single time. The ten largest make up 3.8% of the sample. Material for sequencing was PBMCs. These receptors all stem from a male donor in good health and CMV-seronegative.

The V gene is TRBV14, the J gene TRBJ1-2; D possibly corresponds to TRBD1 (6 bases). CDR1 and CDR2 (germline): SGHDN, FVKESK. CDR3 length: 15 residues. The V gene lost 1 base and the J gene lost 6 bases, with 15 bases spanning the gap. CDR3 loop: CASSQVQGSTHGYTF. CDR3 DNA: TGTGCCAGCAGCCAAGTCCAGGGGAGTACCCATGGCTACACCTTC. Together with reference TRBV14 and TRBJ1-2, the CDR3 gives the full variable domain: EAGVTQFPSHSVIEKGQTVTLRCDPISGHDNLYWYRRVMGKEIKFLLHFVKESKQDESGMPNNRFLAERTGGTYSTLKVQPAELEDSGVYFCASSQVQGSTHGYTFGSGTRLTVV.

The rearrangement links TRBV9 to TRBJ2-2; 8 bases align to TRBD2. Germline loops: CDR1 SGDLS, CDR2 YYNGEE. The CDR3 length is 15 residues. J was trimmed by 1 base and V by 3 bases; bases with no gene match: 2. The CDR3 DNA reads as TGTGCCAGCAGCGCCCTAGCGGGGAACACCGGGGAGCTGTTTTTT. Translation gives CASSALAGNTGELFF.

As to this clone: The identical CDR3 is also encoded by other nucleotide sequences in the sample. This chain connects TRBV18 to TRBJ2-1; D is possibly TRBD1 (6 bases). Germline V CDR1 and CDR2: KGHSH, LQKENI. CDR3 length: 13 residues. The V end was cut by 3 bases, the J end by 6 bases, with 9 bases between. CDR3 bases: TGTGCCAGCTCACCCACAGGGCCCAATGAGCAGTTCTTC. It yields the protein CASSPTGPNEQFF.

The V gene is TRBV28, the J gene TRBJ2-7; perhaps TRBD1 as D (8 bases). The V and J ends lost 6 bases and 11 bases respectively, with 14 bases between them. The germline gives CDR1 MDHEN, CDR2 SYDVKM. The CDR3 runs to 11 residues. The CDR3 DNA is TGTGCCAGCAGGCTAGCGGACAGGGAGTACTTC. Translation: CASRLADREYF.

This sequence joins TRBV7-3 and TRBJ1-1; D remains ambiguous. The ends were cut back, 2 bases at V and 2 bases at J, with 6 bases in the middle. The CDR3 is 13 amino acids. Germline V gives CDR1 SGHTA, CDR2 FQGTGA. CDR3 sequence (DNA): TGTGCCAGCAGCTTAGTCTTAAACACTGAAGCTTTCTTT. It specifies CASSLVLNTEAFF.

The chain couples TRBV15 to TRBJ1-2; D gene uncertain. Trimming stripped 0 bases from V and 4 bases from J, with 6 bases between. Germline V lookup: CDR1 LNHNV, CDR2 YYDKDF (reference sequence). The CDR3 has 13 residues. CDR3 sequence reads: CATSRDSIYGYTF. The CDR3 DNA sequence: TGTGCCACCAGCAGAGATAGCATCTATGGCTACACCTTC. Using reference TRBV15 and TRBJ1-2 for the parts outside the CDR3, the full variable domain is DAMVIQNPRYQVTQFGKPVTLSCSQTLNHNVMYWYQQKSSQAPKLLFHYYDKDFNNEADTPDNFQSRRPNTSFCFLDIRSPGLGDTAMYLCATSRDSIYGYTFGSGTRLTVV.

The genes are TRBV28 and TRBJ2-7; D is undetermined. Germline loops: CDR1 MDHEN, CDR2 SYDVKM. This CDR3 region has 11 residues. V shed 5 bases and J shed 5 bases, with 7 bases lying between them. The CDR3 DNA sequence: TGTGCCAGCAGTCCCGCGGACGAGCAGTACTTC. This sequence encodes CASSPADEQYF.

The chain couples TRBV10-3 to TRBJ2-6; TRBD1 matches at 9 bases. Germline loops: CDR1 ENHRY, CDR2 SYGVKD. This CDR3 is 17 amino acids long. Trimming removed 8 bases from V and 1 base from J; junction bases left unmatched: 9. DNA for the CDR3: TGTGCCATCGGCACAGGGGGCACTCCATCTGGGGCCAACGTCCTGACTTTC. Amino acids: CAIGTGGTPSGANVLTF.